This T cell receptor beta chain came from a study of cytomegalovirus exposure and HLA in healthy donors. This clone showed up just once. 60 Vbeta and 13 Jbeta primers were used in PCR. The assay was immunoSEQ multiplex PCR, and TCRdb's table has in-frame clones only and misses some. The sample carries fewer than 120,000 clones, 70% to 85% recorded once. This CDR3 contains 17 residues. V lost 4 bases to trimming and J lost 0 bases; unmatched junction nucleotides: 9. Germline V gene sequence: CDR1 SGHNT, CDR2 YYREEE (reference sequence). The sequence derives from a man younger than 40 in good health and CMV-seropositive. The sequenced sample was PBMCs. The chain employs TRBV5-4 and TRBJ1-1; the match to TRBD1 covers 10 bases. The CDR3 spells CASSPDRGGLMNTEAFF. As DNA, the CDR3 is TGTGCCAGCAGCCCGGACAGGGGGGGACTCATGAACACTGAAGCTTTCTTT.